Listed below are T cell receptor beta chains from one sample, sequenced in a study of T cell responses to AZD1222 COVID-19 vaccine. Sequenced by immunoSEQ multiplex PCR; TCRdb stores in-frame clones only, minus some. The table has about 120,000 clones, roughly 87% seen once. The specimen comprised peripheral blood, sampled on day 0 of AZD1222 vaccination. All receptors derive from an adult in good health. CDR3s include the opening cysteine and the closing phenylalanine or tryptophan. Fields, in order: V gene, D gene, J gene, clone size, CDR3 DNA, CDR3 protein. The D gene is left open where the match is weak. Size values are once, few and many counts, or a class for expanded clones, and some rows have none.

v_call: TRBV5-1; d_call: .; j_call: TRBJ1-2; clone_size: .; cdr3_nt: TGCGCCAGCAGCTCCCATGGCGGCGGCTACACCTTC; cdr3_aa: CASSSHGGGYTF
v_call: TRBV19; d_call: TRBD1; j_call: TRBJ1-5; clone_size: .; cdr3_nt: TGTGCCAGTACCCAAAGACAGGGGGAGTATCAGCCCCAGCATTTT; cdr3_aa: CASTQRQGEYQPQHF
v_call: TRBV2; d_call: TRBD2; j_call: TRBJ2-5; clone_size: .; cdr3_nt: TGTGCCAGCACCTTTAGCGGGAGGGGAGAGACCCAGTACTTC; cdr3_aa: CASTFSGRGETQYF
v_call: TRBV2; d_call: .; j_call: TRBJ2-7; clone_size: .; cdr3_nt: TGTGCCAGCGGAAACGAGCCGCTGGTCGGCGAGCAGTACTTC; cdr3_aa: CASGNEPLVGEQYF
v_call: TRBV6-5; d_call: TRBD1; j_call: TRBJ2-1; clone_size: .; cdr3_nt: TGTGCCAGCAGTTTTCCGGGACAGGGTTACAATGAGCAGTTCTTC; cdr3_aa: CASSFPGQGYNEQFF
v_call: TRBV29-1; d_call: .; j_call: TRBJ1-4; clone_size: .; cdr3_nt: TGCAGCGCCCAAGACAGAGCAACTAATGAAAAACTGTTTTTT; cdr3_aa: CSAQDRATNEKLFF
v_call: TRBV4-1; d_call: .; j_call: TRBJ2-3; clone_size: .; cdr3_nt: TGCGCCAGCAGCCAAGCCCCTAGCTGGGCGGATACGCAGTATTTT; cdr3_aa: CASSQAPSWADTQYF
v_call: TRBV20-1; d_call: .; j_call: TRBJ2-3; clone_size: .; cdr3_nt: TGCAGTGCTAATACGCAGTATTTT; cdr3_aa: CSANTQYF
v_call: TRBV18; d_call: .; j_call: TRBJ1-4; clone_size: .; cdr3_nt: TGTGCCAGCTCACCAAGTTCGACGAGACAGGAAAAACTGTTTTTT; cdr3_aa: CASSPSSTRQEKLFF
v_call: TRBV6-6; d_call: .; j_call: TRBJ1-6; clone_size: .; cdr3_nt: TGTGCCAGCAGTTACGGGGGGGACACCTCACCCCTCCACTTT; cdr3_aa: CASSYGGDTSPLHF
v_call: TRBV10-3; d_call: .; j_call: TRBJ1-4; clone_size: .; cdr3_nt: TGTGCCACCCGGTCGGGGGCGCGGGCTAATGAAAAACTGTTTTTT; cdr3_aa: CATRSGARANEKLFF
v_call: TRBV5-5; d_call: .; j_call: TRBJ2-7; clone_size: .; cdr3_nt: TGTGCCAGCAGCTTGGAGGGGTACGAGCAGTACTTC; cdr3_aa: CASSLEGYEQYF
v_call: TRBV5-4; d_call: TRBD1; j_call: TRBJ1-3; clone_size: .; cdr3_nt: TGTGCCAGCAGCTCTCCGGGACAGGGGCGAAACACCATATATTTT; cdr3_aa: CASSSPGQGRNTIYF
v_call: TRBV6-5; d_call: .; j_call: TRBJ1-1; clone_size: .; cdr3_nt: TGTGCCAGCAGTAAGAAAAGGGAAGAGACTGAAGCTTTCTTT; cdr3_aa: CASSKKREETEAFF
v_call: TRBV19; d_call: .; j_call: TRBJ2-1; clone_size: .; cdr3_nt: TGTGCCAGTAGTGAACCTTTAAGACGGGGTAGTTACAATGAGCAGTTCTTC; cdr3_aa: CASSEPLRRGSYNEQFF
v_call: TRBV5-1; d_call: .; j_call: TRBJ2-2; clone_size: few; cdr3_nt: TGCGCCAGCAGCTTGGCCTTTCCCAAAACGGTGTTGAACACCGGGGAGCTGTTTTTT; cdr3_aa: CASSLAFPKTVLNTGELFF
v_call: TRBV28; d_call: TRBD1; j_call: TRBJ2-1; clone_size: once; cdr3_nt: TGTGCCAGCAGCCATTCCCCGGGACAGGGCATAAGCAAGCAGTTCTTC; cdr3_aa: CASSHSPGQGISKQFF
v_call: TRBV5-6; d_call: .; j_call: TRBJ2-7; clone_size: .; cdr3_nt: TGTGCCAGCAGCTTGGGACAGTCCTACGAGCAGTACTTC; cdr3_aa: CASSLGQSYEQYF
v_call: TRBV7-9; d_call: .; j_call: TRBJ1-6; clone_size: .; cdr3_nt: TGTGCCAGCAGCTTATCAGGTCCCAATAATTCACCCCTCCACTTT; cdr3_aa: CASSLSGPNNSPLHF
v_call: TRBV27; d_call: TRBD1; j_call: TRBJ2-4; clone_size: .; cdr3_nt: TGTGCCAGCAGTTTACATGGACAGGCGGAAAACATTCAGTACTTC; cdr3_aa: CASSLHGQAENIQYF
v_call: TRBV27; d_call: .; j_call: TRBJ1-5; clone_size: .; cdr3_nt: TGTGCCAGCGGCCTCAATCAGCCCCAGCATTTT; cdr3_aa: CASGLNQPQHF
v_call: TRBV9; d_call: TRBD1; j_call: TRBJ2-7; clone_size: few; cdr3_nt: TGTGCCAGCAGCCCCAGACAGGGGGACTACGAGCAGTACTTC; cdr3_aa: CASSPRQGDYEQYF
v_call: TRBV11-2; d_call: TRBD1; j_call: TRBJ1-5; clone_size: .; cdr3_nt: TGTGCCAGCAGCTTAGGGACAGGGGGCAATCAGCCCCAGCATTTT; cdr3_aa: CASSLGTGGNQPQHF
v_call: TRBV5-1; d_call: TRBD1; j_call: TRBJ1-3; clone_size: .; cdr3_nt: TGCGCCAGCAGCCCCCGGACAGGGACCGGAAACACCATATATTTT; cdr3_aa: CASSPRTGTGNTIYF
v_call: TRBV2; d_call: .; j_call: TRBJ1-1; clone_size: .; cdr3_nt: TGTGCCAGCAGTGAAGCAAGAGAGGGGGGGAAGGCTGAAGCTTTCTTT; cdr3_aa: CASSEAREGGKAEAFF
v_call: TRBV6-5; d_call: .; j_call: TRBJ2-5; clone_size: .; cdr3_nt: TGTGCCAGCACCCAGGGGAATCTGGAGACCCAGTACTTC; cdr3_aa: CASTQGNLETQYF
v_call: TRBV7-6; d_call: TRBD1; j_call: TRBJ2-5; clone_size: .; cdr3_nt: TGTGCCAGCAGCTTAGGGGGACAGGCCGGGACCCAGTACTTC; cdr3_aa: CASSLGGQAGTQYF
v_call: TRBV14; d_call: .; j_call: TRBJ2-1; clone_size: few; cdr3_nt: TGTGCCAGCAGCCAAGCCGGGTCTCTTGACAATGAGCAGTTCTTC; cdr3_aa: CASSQAGSLDNEQFF
v_call: TRBV19; d_call: .; j_call: TRBJ1-5; clone_size: .; cdr3_nt: TGTGCCAGTAACAGTATTTATAGCAATCAGCCCCAGCATTTT; cdr3_aa: CASNSIYSNQPQHF
v_call: TRBV29-1; d_call: .; j_call: TRBJ2-2; clone_size: few; cdr3_nt: TGCAGCGTTGGTTCCGGGGAGCTGTTTTTT; cdr3_aa: CSVGSGELFF
v_call: TRBV19; d_call: TRBD1; j_call: TRBJ2-1; clone_size: .; cdr3_nt: TGTGCCAGTAGTCGGACAGGCCTCGTTACGAATGAGCAGTTCTTC; cdr3_aa: CASSRTGLVTNEQFF
v_call: TRBV6-5; d_call: .; j_call: TRBJ2-7; clone_size: .; cdr3_nt: TGTGCCAGCAGCCGATTACCGCTAGCGAGCGAGCAGTACTTC; cdr3_aa: CASSRLPLASEQYF
v_call: TRBV20-1; d_call: .; j_call: TRBJ2-7; clone_size: .; cdr3_nt: TGCAGTGCTAGTTTGGGGGGGCCGGGCGAGCAGTACTTC; cdr3_aa: CSASLGGPGEQYF
v_call: TRBV27; d_call: .; j_call: TRBJ1-4; clone_size: .; cdr3_nt: TGTGCCAGCAGCGTAACCGGGACCCAGGGGGAAAAACTGTTTTTT; cdr3_aa: CASSVTGTQGEKLFF
v_call: TRBV18; d_call: .; j_call: TRBJ1-4; clone_size: .; cdr3_nt: TGTGCCAGCTCACCACGGTCTAATGAAAAACTGTTTTTT; cdr3_aa: CASSPRSNEKLFF
v_call: TRBV9; d_call: .; j_call: TRBJ2-5; clone_size: once; cdr3_nt: TGTGCCAGCAGCGGAGACCTCTTGGAGACCCAGTACTTC; cdr3_aa: CASSGDLLETQYF
v_call: TRBV5-8; d_call: .; j_call: TRBJ1-3; clone_size: .; cdr3_nt: TGTGCCAGCAGCTTGGGGGTCATATATTTT; cdr3_aa: CASSLGVIYF
v_call: TRBV6-6; d_call: .; j_call: TRBJ1-1; clone_size: once; cdr3_nt: TGTGCCAGCAGTTGGGAAGCTCAGAACACTGAAGCTTTCTTT; cdr3_aa: CASSWEAQNTEAFF
v_call: TRBV29-1; d_call: .; j_call: TRBJ2-2; clone_size: .; cdr3_nt: TGCAGCGTCCGATTCGGGGGATACAGTACCGGGGAGCTGTTTTTT; cdr3_aa: CSVRFGGYSTGELFF
v_call: TRBV28; d_call: .; j_call: TRBJ2-2; clone_size: once; cdr3_nt: TGTGCCAGCGCGACACCCCCGAACACCGGGGAGCTGTTTTTT; cdr3_aa: CASATPPNTGELFF
v_call: TRBV9; d_call: .; j_call: TRBJ1-1; clone_size: .; cdr3_nt: TGTGCCAGCAGCGCCCCAGGGGCAGATGCTTTCTTT; cdr3_aa: CASSAPGADAFF
v_call: TRBV6-5; d_call: .; j_call: TRBJ2-1; clone_size: once; cdr3_nt: TGTGCCAGCAGCTGGACAGCTGACTACAATGAGCAGTTCTTC; cdr3_aa: CASSWTADYNEQFF
v_call: TRBV6-2/TRBV6-3; d_call: .; j_call: TRBJ2-7; clone_size: .; cdr3_nt: TGTGCCAGCAGCTTTATCCCGGGAGACTACGAGCAGTACTTC; cdr3_aa: CASSFIPGDYEQYF
v_call: TRBV7-9; d_call: .; j_call: TRBJ1-2; clone_size: once; cdr3_nt: TGTGCCGCCGGGGGGCCCAACCCTAACTATGGCTACACCTTC; cdr3_aa: CAAGGPNPNYGYTF
v_call: TRBV4-2; d_call: .; j_call: TRBJ2-7; clone_size: .; cdr3_nt: TGTGCCAGCAGCCAAGAGTGGACGGGACAAGCCTACGAGCAGTACTTC; cdr3_aa: CASSQEWTGQAYEQYF
v_call: TRBV7-9; d_call: .; j_call: TRBJ1-6; clone_size: .; cdr3_nt: TGTGCCAGCAGTTTAGGGAAAGATTCACCCCTCCACTTT; cdr3_aa: CASSLGKDSPLHF
v_call: TRBV7-8; d_call: .; j_call: TRBJ1-2; clone_size: .; cdr3_nt: TGTGCCAGCAGCTTAGGCTCAAGCAGGGGCTATGGCTACACCTTC; cdr3_aa: CASSLGSSRGYGYTF
v_call: TRBV3-1/TRBV3-2; d_call: TRBD1; j_call: TRBJ1-1; clone_size: .; cdr3_nt: TGTGCCAGCAGCCGTTACAGGGGCACTGAAGCTTTCTTT; cdr3_aa: CASSRYRGTEAFF
v_call: TRBV29-1; d_call: .; j_call: TRBJ1-1; clone_size: .; cdr3_nt: TGCAGCTCCTACTTTGCTCTACAGTCAACTGAAGCTTTCTTT; cdr3_aa: CSSYFALQSTEAFF
v_call: TRBV5-4; d_call: TRBD1; j_call: TRBJ2-1; clone_size: .; cdr3_nt: TGTGCCAGCAGCCCCGACAGGGGCTCCTACAATGAGCAGTTCTTC; cdr3_aa: CASSPDRGSYNEQFF
v_call: TRBV7-2; d_call: TRBD2; j_call: TRBJ2-1; clone_size: .; cdr3_nt: TGTGCCAGCAGCTGGACTAGCGGTACCTACAATGAGCAGTTCTTC; cdr3_aa: CASSWTSGTYNEQFF